The sequence of this TCR beta chain was determined in a study of CD8 T cells in Susac syndrome. Turning to the study itself: Within the sequenced Susac syndrome patient group, more than 5 exhibited active disease and roughly 8 were in remission.

CDR1 and CDR2 (germline): MGHDK, SYGVNS. V was clipped by 7 bases and J by 1 base; unmatched bases: 0. The CDR3 covers 12 residues. This clonotype was detected only once. After extraction with the RNeasy kit, about 0.5 to 1 ug of the RNA was reverse transcribed using random hexamers. Amplification of TCR beta CDR3 spanned 54 Vbeta and 13 Jbeta via immunoSEQ multiplex PCR. TCRdb re-derived calls from the immunoSEQ multiplex PCR reads in MiXCR, one entry per CDR3 protein. Seen here are about 210,000 distinct CDR3 sequences, less than 95% observed once, and the top ten hold about 0.14%. Blood CD8+ and CD4+ T cells underwent high-throughput TCR beta sequencing. FACS enriched CD8+ TEMRA cells, while bulk CD8+ and CD4+ were negatively isolated.

The origin of this receptor is a human donor with Susac syndrome. The sequenced material came from CD4+ T cells from PBMCs. The chain has TRBV25-1 and TRBJ2-5, with 7 bases matching TRBD1. For the CDR3, the DNA is TGTGCCAGCACAGGGGGCCAAGAGACCCAGTACTTC. It yields the protein CASTGGQETQYF.